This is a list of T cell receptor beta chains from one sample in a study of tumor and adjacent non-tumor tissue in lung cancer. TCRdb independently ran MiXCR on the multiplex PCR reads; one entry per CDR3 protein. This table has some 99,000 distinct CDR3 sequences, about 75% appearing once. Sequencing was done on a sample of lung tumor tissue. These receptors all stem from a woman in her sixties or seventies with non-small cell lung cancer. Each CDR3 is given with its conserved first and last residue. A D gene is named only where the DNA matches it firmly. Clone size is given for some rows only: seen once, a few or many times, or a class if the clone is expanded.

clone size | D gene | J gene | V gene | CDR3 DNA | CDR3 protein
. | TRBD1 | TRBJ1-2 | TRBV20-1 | TGCAGTGCTGATACAGGGGACTATGGCCACACCTTC | CSADTGDYGHTF
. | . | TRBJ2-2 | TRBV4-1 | TGCATCAGCAGCCAAGAACCGGGGGCCATCACCGGGGAGCTGTTTTTT | CISSQEPGAITGELFF
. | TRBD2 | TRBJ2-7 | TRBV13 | TGTGTCAGCAGCCTCCTAAAAGCGGGGGCGAAACGCGAGCAGTACTTC | CVSSLLKAGAKREQYF
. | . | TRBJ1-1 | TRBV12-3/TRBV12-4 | TGTGCCAGCAGTTCTCGGGAGAGGGGGACTGAAGCTTTCTTT | CASSSRERGTEAFF
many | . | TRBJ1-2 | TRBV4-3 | TGCGCCAGCAGCCAAGAGGCACACTACTATGGCTACACCTTC | CASSQEAHYYGYTF
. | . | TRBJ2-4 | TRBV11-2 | TGTGACAGCAGCCCGTCTGGAGAAGCCAAAAACATTAAGTACTTC | CDSSPSGEAKNIKYF
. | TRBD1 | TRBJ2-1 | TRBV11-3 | TGTGCCAGCAGCATGGCCTGGACAGGGGGCTTCCTCGTCTACAATGAGCAGTTCTTC | CASSMAWTGGFLVYNEQFF
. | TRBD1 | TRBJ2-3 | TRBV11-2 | TGCTCCAACAGCCTAGGGACAGGGGGAACGGATACGCAGTATTTT | CSNSLGTGGTDTQYF
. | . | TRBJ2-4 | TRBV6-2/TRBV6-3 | TGTGTCAGCAGTTACGCATTGTCAGGGATCGCCAAAAACAATCAGTACTTC | CVSSYALSGIAKNNQYF
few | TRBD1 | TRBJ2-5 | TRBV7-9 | TGTGCCAGCAGCTTCGCTAACAGACAGGGGGCTGAGACCCAGTACTTC | CASSFANRQGAETQYF
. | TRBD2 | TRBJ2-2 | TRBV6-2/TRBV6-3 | TGTGCCAGCAACTCCCATCCTAGCGGGGTGAACACCGGGGAGCTGTTTTTT | CASNSHPSGVNTGELFF
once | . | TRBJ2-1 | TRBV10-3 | TGTGCCATCAGTGAGTCAGGACGGGTAGGGTGGTGGGACAATGAGCAGTTCTTC | CAISESGRVGWWDNEQFF
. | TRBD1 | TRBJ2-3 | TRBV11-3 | TGTGCCAGCAGACGGGACAGTGGGGATACCCAGTGTTTT | CASRRDSGDTQCF
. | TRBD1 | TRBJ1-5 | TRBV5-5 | TGTGCCAACAGCCGGGACAGCAAACAGCCCCAGCATTTT | CANSRDSKQPQHF
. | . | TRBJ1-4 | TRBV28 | TGTGCCAGCAGTTTTTCGAGGTACAGTCGAGAAAAACTGTTTTTT | CASSFSRYSREKLFF
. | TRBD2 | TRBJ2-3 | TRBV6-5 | TGTGCCAGCAGTTTAAGAGGGGCGGGAGTTATGTATTTT | CASSLRGAGVMYF
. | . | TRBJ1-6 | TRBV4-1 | TGCGCCAGCAGCATACCCCCGGCAGTTTATTCACCCCTCAACTTT | CASSIPPAVYSPLNF
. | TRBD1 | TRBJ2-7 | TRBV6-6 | TGTGACAGCAGTCGCGAGACAGGGGGAGAGTACGAGCAGTACTTC | CDSSRETGGEYEQYF
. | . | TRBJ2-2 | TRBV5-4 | TGTGCCAGCACCCCGTGGGGGAACAACACCGGGAAGCTGTTTTTT | CASTPWGNNTGKLFF
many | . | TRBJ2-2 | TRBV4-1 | TGCGCCAGCAGTCACGTGGCTAGCCGTACCGGGGAGCTGTTTTTT | CASSHVASRTGELFF
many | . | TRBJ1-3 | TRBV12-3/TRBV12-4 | TGTGCCAGCAGTAAAAGCGGGACCCATCGGGAAGCTGGAAACACCATATATTTT | CASSKSGTHREAGNTIYF
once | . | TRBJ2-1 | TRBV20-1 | TGTAGTGCTACACTAGCAGGAGGGCGGGGAATCACCTACAATGAGCAGTTCTTC | CSATLAGGRGITYNEQFF
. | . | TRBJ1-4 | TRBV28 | TGTGCCAGCAGTACCCCTCCGGTACAAGCAAATGAAAAACTGTTTTTT | CASSTPPVQANEKLFF